This T cell receptor (beta chain) was captured by sequencing in a study of blood T cells in healthy people across ages. Staff drew 8 to 10 milliliters of peripheral blood from each donor. PBMCs, at least 7 million per sample, were isolated. Samples each yielded at least 5 micrograms of total RNA. Combining a sample-barcoded 5' primer with a J-beta primer mix, a second PCR ran for roughly 6 to 12 cycles. TCRdb re-called the 5' RACE reads with MiXCR, one entry per CDR3 protein. Among 700,000 to 900,000 distinct CDR3 sequences listed, about 55% were seen once. Notes on the study in general: TCR beta diversity correlated strongly with naive T cell percentage.

As concerns this clonotype: Its antigen is currently unknown.

The germline V gene has CDR1 ENHRY and CDR2 SYGVKD. This CDR3 contains 15 residues. V lost 4 bases and J 0 bases, leaving 10 bases between the germline ends. This TCR was recovered from a man older than 75 in good health. The genes are TRBV10-3 and TRBJ2-1; a possible D gene is TRBD2 (5 bases). The source material was blood. As DNA, the CDR3 is TGTGCCATCAGTGGGAGCGGAAGCTCCTACAATGAGCAGTTCTTC. Its protein product is CAISGSGSSYNEQFF.